A single sample gave rise to the 4 T cell receptor beta chains below, sequenced in a study of shared clonotypes between healthy human individuals. Generated by immunoSEQ multiplex PCR, the TCRdb table keeps only in-frame clones and is missing some. The data contain 2 million to 3 million clones, more than 80% of them singletons. What was sequenced was naive CD4+ T cells sorted from blood. As for subset: CD45RA+ positively selected. All receptors derive from a man aged 18 to 29 in good health.

This chain uses TRBV2 with TRBJ2-2; 11 nucleotides match TRBD2. Germline lookup yields CDR1 SNHLY and CDR2 FYNNEI. There are 18 residues in the CDR3. Trimming took 7 bases from V and 8 from J; bases not matched to a gene: 18. CDR3 region: CASIYGFGLAGSRGELFF. The CDR3 DNA sequence: TGTGCCAGCATCTACGGTTTCGGACTAGCGGGTAGCAGGGGGGAGCTGTTTTTT.

V and J are TRBV4-1 and TRBJ1-2, with D perhaps matching TRBD1 (5 bases). Germline V CDR1 and CDR2: MGHRA, YSYEKL. This CDR3 comprises 15 residues. Trimming cost V 1 base and J 4 bases, with 13 bases left between them. This CDR3 reads CASSQGSAGTYGYTF. The CDR3 DNA reads TGCGCCAGCAGCCAAGGATCGGCAGGGACCTATGGCTACACCTTC.

This clone was counted a single time. V is TRBV9 and J is TRBJ1-2; 9 positions match TRBD1. The CDR3 consists of 14 residues. Germline V gene sequence: CDR1 SGDLS, CDR2 YYNGEE. V was pared by 4 bases and J by 8 bases, with 9 bases of the junction left unmatched. CDR3 region: CASSSGDRVGGYTF. The CDR3 DNA follows: TGTGCCAGCAGCTCCGGGGACAGGGTCGGAGGCTACACCTTC.

This sequence joins TRBV6-1 and TRBJ2-1; D may match TRBD1 or TRBD2 (5 bases each). Germline-derived CDR1 and CDR2 are MNHNS and SASEGT. V lost 1 base and J lost 2, with 9 bases in between. The CDR3 is made up of 15 amino acids. The CDR3 nucleotides are TGTGCCAGCAGTGAAGTCCAGGGAGCCTACAATGAGCAGTTCTTC. Protein: CASSEVQGAYNEQFF.